Described below is a single T cell receptor beta chain sequence and its context. Its specificity is not known. Sequencing was performed with immunoSEQ multiplex PCR; in TCRdb, only in-frame clones are kept and a portion is missing. This sample carries some 1,600,000 clones, 95% to 99% of them seen once, and the ten largest clones take about 0.42%. The record originates from a study of shared clonotypes between healthy human individuals. Study-wide results and caveats: Naive CD4 clonotypes overlapped across a few donors at about 5.3%.

The receptor's source is a man aged 25-45 years in good health. Material for sequencing was naive CD4+ T cells sorted from blood. The subset is: CD45RA+ positively selected.

CDR3 sequence: CASRAQLEQFF. The CDR3 DNA sequence: TGCGCCAGCAGAGCACAACTCGAGCAGTTCTTC. The chain uses TRBV10-2 and TRBJ2-1; no reliable D call. Germline CDR1 reads WSHSY; CDR2 reads SAAADI. The CDR3 sequence is 11 residues long. The germline V and J ends were trimmed by 6 bases and 10 bases, with 10 bases remaining between them.